The present entry profiles one T cell receptor (beta chain) with its context. Tumor samples were obtained before definitive surgery or chemotherapy. The sample is drawn from a study of high-grade serous ovarian cancer treatment subgroups. The assay was immunoSEQ multiplex PCR, and TCRdb's table has in-frame clones only and misses some. The profile shows about 5,900 clones, around 72% of them singletons. The ends lost 5 bases at V and 5 bases at J; junction bases unmatched: 8. Germline CDR1 reads SGHTA; CDR2 reads FQGNSA. The CDR3 loop spans 14 amino acids. The sample taken for sequencing was tumor tissue. The rearrangement uses TRBV7-2 and TRBJ2-7; TRBD1 matches at 8 bases. This receptor was identified in a human donor with high-grade serous ovarian cancer. CDR3: CASSPGGALNEQYF. The CDR3 DNA sequence: TGTGCCAGCAGCCCAGGGGGCGCGCTCAACGAGCAGTACTTC.